A single sample is the source of the 14 T cell receptor beta chains below, sequenced in a study of cytotoxic CD8 clonotypes in ibrutinib-treated CLL. Method: immunoSEQ multiplex PCR; TCRdb's copy keeps in-frame clones and lacks some. Seen here are about 160,000 clones, 88% observed once, and the top ten hold 3% to 3.5%. This specimen was PBMCs, taken at disease progression, from a patient treated with ibrutinib. These receptors were taken from a human donor with chronic lymphocytic leukemia.

The chain joins TRBV19 to TRBJ2-1; perhaps D is TRBD1 or TRBD2 (6 bases each). Trimming stripped 4 bases from V and 5 bases from J, with 24 bases between. The CDR3 is made up of 18 amino acids. Germline CDR1 reads LNHDA; CDR2 reads SQIVND (reference sequence). Here the CDR3 reads CASSTRGGAGTGNNEQFF. Here the CDR3 DNA reads TGTGCCAGTAGTACGCGAGGGGGAGCCGGGACTGGAAACAATGAGCAGTTCTTC.

In this sample, this clone turned up a few times. V is TRBV14 and J is TRBJ2-2, with 7 nucleotides matching TRBD1. The CDR3 has 16 residues. The J segment lost 2 bases and the V segment lost 4 bases, leaving 7 bases of the junction unmatched. The germline gives CDR1 SGHDN, CDR2 FVKESK. CDR3 sequence reads: CASSLLQGLNTGELFF. DNA for the CDR3: TGTGCCAGCAGCCTATTACAGGGGCTAAACACCGGGGAGCTGTTTTTT. Full variable domain (rest looked up from reference TRBV14 and TRBJ2-2): EAGVTQFPSHSVIEKGQTVTLRCDPISGHDNLYWYRRVMGKEIKFLLHFVKESKQDESGMPNNRFLAERTGGTYSTLKVQPAELEDSGVYFCASSLLQGLNTGELFFGEGSRLTVL.

The chain couples TRBV9 to TRBJ1-4; D call uncertain. Germline CDR1 and CDR2: SGDLS and YYNGEE. The ends were cut back, 4 bases at V and 3 bases at J, with 13 bases in the middle. CDR3 length: 15 residues. CDR3 sequence reads: CASSLDPMANEKLFF. The DNA of the CDR3 is TGTGCCAGCAGCTTAGACCCGATGGCTAATGAAAAACTGTTTTTT.

V gene TRBV4-1 combines with J gene TRBJ2-7, with 8 bases fitting TRBD2. Germline assignment: CDR1 MGHRA and CDR2 YSYEKL. Trimming at V came to 4 bases and at J to 7 bases, leaving 6 bases not matched to a gene. This CDR3 spans 13 amino acids. CDR3: CASSRLAGEEQYF. The CDR3 DNA reads as TGCGCCAGCAGCCGGCTAGCGGGTGAAGAGCAGTACTTC.

This chain connects TRBV19 to TRBJ1-1, with D possibly TRBD1 on 6 matching bases. V lost 7 bases and J lost 0, with 15 bases in between. Germline CDR1 and CDR2: LNHDA and SQIVND (reference sequence). The CDR3 is made up of 15 amino acids. In DNA, the CDR3 is TGTGCCAGTATTCCTCCGGGACACTTGAACACTGAAGCTTTCTTT. This encodes CASIPPGHLNTEAFF.

The chain carries TRBV29-1 and TRBJ1-1; D may be TRBD1 (5 bases). The germline V gene encodes CDR1 SQVTM and CDR2 ANQGSEA. The V and J ends lost 6 bases and 2 bases respectively, with 13 bases between them. There are 13 residues in the CDR3. This CDR3 is CSVVGQGNTEAFF. The DNA of the CDR3 is TGCAGCGTGGTAGGGCAGGGTAACACTGAAGCTTTCTTT.

CDR3 bases: TGTGCCAGTAGTATTCCCCGGGACAGGGGGCAAGAGCAGTTCTTC. It codes for CASSIPRDRGQEQFF. The chain has TRBV19 and TRBJ2-1; 12 bases agree with TRBD1. The V gene's germline CDR1 is LNHDA and CDR2 SQIVND (reference sequence). The CDR3 spans 15 residues. With 3 bases clipped from V and 10 bases from J, the junction kept 7 bases outside the gene matches.

The V gene is TRBV14, the J gene TRBJ2-2; 8 positions agree with TRBD2. J gave up 4 bases and V 4 bases, and 17 bases lay outside the gene matches. The CDR3 has 19 residues. CDR1 is SGHDN and CDR2 is FVKESK in the germline V gene. CDR3 residues: CASSRYPISSGSPTGELFF. The CDR3 coding sequence is TGTGCCAGCAGCCGGTATCCAATTTCGAGCGGGAGCCCCACCGGGGAGCTGTTTTTT. The variable domain in full, completed from reference TRBV14 and TRBJ2-2, reads EAGVTQFPSHSVIEKGQTVTLRCDPISGHDNLYWYRRVMGKEIKFLLHFVKESKQDESGMPNNRFLAERTGGTYSTLKVQPAELEDSGVYFCASSRYPISSGSPTGELFFGEGSRLTVL.

This chain uses TRBV7-2 with TRBJ2-5; 9 bases fit TRBD1. Germline lookup yields CDR1 SGHTA and CDR2 FQGNSA. Germline trimming cut 5 bases from V and 4 bases from J; bases unmatched to any gene: 5. The CDR3 runs 14 residues. CDR3 in DNA: TGTGCCAGCAGCCTGTGGACAGGGGCAGAGACCCAGTACTTC. Its translation: CASSLWTGAETQYF. Full variable domain (outside the CDR3, taken from reference TRBV7-2 and TRBJ2-5): GAGVSQSPSNKVTEKGKDVELRCDPISGHTALYWYRQSLGQGLEFLIYFQGNSAPDKSGLPSDRFSAERTGGSVSTLTIQRTQQEDSAVYLCASSLWTGAETQYFGPGTRLLVL.

The V and J genes are TRBV6-6 and TRBJ1-5, with a tentative D call TRBD1 (5 bases). The CDR3 sequence is 15 residues long. Trimming removed 6 bases from V and 7 bases from J, with 19 bases in between. Per germline, CDR1 MNHNY and CDR2 SVGAGI (reference sequence). The CDR3 DNA reads TGTGCCAGCAGACCCCCCGGCCGGGGCGGGCAGCCCCAGCATTTT. Its translation is CASRPPGRGGQPQHF.

The chain links TRBV19 to TRBJ1-5, with D possibly TRBD1 on 5 matching bases. V was shortened by 6 bases and J by 3 bases, with 12 bases between the two germline ends. This CDR3 has 14 amino acids. Germline V gives CDR1 LNHDA, CDR2 SQIVND (reference sequence). Here the CDR3 DNA reads TGTGCCAGTAGACAGAGGGACCCCAATCAGCCCCAGCATTTT. It codes for CASRQRDPNQPQHF.

J is TRBJ2-7 and V is TRBV7-9; no clear D gene. Looked up from germline, CDR1 is SEHNR and CDR2 is FQNEAQ (reference sequence). V was clipped by 0 bases and J by 1 base, with 13 bases between them. This CDR3 is 16 amino acids long. CDR3 bases: TGTGCCAGCAGCTTAGCGGGAAGGGTGGGGTCCTACGAGCAGTACTTC. It specifies CASSLAGRVGSYEQYF.

The V call is TRBV10-3, the J call TRBJ2-3; D is unclear. V dropped 0 bases and J dropped 2 bases, with 0 bases sitting between them. Germline V gene sequence: CDR1 ENHRY, CDR2 SYGVKD. The CDR3 consists of 12 residues. CDR3 in DNA: TGTGCCATCAGTGAGTCCACAGATACGCAGTATTTT. Protein: CAISESTDTQYF.

The rearrangement uses TRBV28 and TRBJ2-3; the match to TRBD2 covers 7 bases. This CDR3 region has 14 residues. With V trimmed by 6 bases and J by 2 bases, 5 bases remained unmatched. The germline CDR1 and CDR2 sequences are MDHEN and SYDVKM. The CDR3 DNA follows: TGTGCCAGCAGGGGGACTACCTTCACAGATACGCAGTATTTT. Protein sequence: CASRGTTFTDTQYF. Using reference TRBV28 and TRBJ2-3 for the parts outside the CDR3, the full variable domain is DVKVTQSSRYLVKRTGEKVFLECVQDMDHENMFWYRQDPGLGLRLIYFSYDVKMKEKGDIPEGYSVSREKKERFSLILESASTNQTSMYLCASRGTTFTDTQYFGPGTRLTVL.